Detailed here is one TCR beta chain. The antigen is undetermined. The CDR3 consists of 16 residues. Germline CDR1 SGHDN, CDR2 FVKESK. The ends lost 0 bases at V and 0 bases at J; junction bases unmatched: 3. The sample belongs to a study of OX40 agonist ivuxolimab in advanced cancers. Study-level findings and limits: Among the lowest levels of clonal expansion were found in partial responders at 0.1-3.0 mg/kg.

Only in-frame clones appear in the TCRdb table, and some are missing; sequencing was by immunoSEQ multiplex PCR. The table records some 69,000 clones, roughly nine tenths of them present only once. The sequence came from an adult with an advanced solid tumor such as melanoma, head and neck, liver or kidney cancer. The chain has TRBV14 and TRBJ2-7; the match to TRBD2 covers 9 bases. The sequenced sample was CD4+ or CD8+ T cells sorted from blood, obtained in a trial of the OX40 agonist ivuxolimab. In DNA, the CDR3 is TGTGCCAGCAGCCAAGATAGACTAGCGGCCTCCTACGAGCAGTACTTC. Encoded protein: CASSQDRLAASYEQYF.